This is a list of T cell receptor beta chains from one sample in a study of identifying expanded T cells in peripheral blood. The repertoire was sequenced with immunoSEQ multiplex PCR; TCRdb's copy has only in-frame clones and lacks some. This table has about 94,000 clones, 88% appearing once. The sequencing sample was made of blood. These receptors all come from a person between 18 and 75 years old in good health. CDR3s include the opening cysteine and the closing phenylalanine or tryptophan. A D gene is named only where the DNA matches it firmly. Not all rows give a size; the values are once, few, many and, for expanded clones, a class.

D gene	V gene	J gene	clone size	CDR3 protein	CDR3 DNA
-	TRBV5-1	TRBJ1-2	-	CASSLVAGQGYTF	TGCGCCAGCAGCTTGGTGGCAGGGCAAGGCTACACCTTC
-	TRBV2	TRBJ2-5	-	CASSEKRAVVQETQYF	TGTGCCAGCAGTGAAAAGCGGGCAGTAGTACAAGAGACCCAGTACTTC
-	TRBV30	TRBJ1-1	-	CAWSVRLNTEAFF	TGTGCCTGGAGTGTACGGTTGAACACTGAAGCTTTCTTT
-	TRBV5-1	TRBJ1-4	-	CASSLMEPTNEKLFF	TGCGCCAGCAGCTTGATGGAACCAACTAATGAAAAACTGTTTTTT
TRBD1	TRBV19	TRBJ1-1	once	CASSPAAGGGSTEAFF	TGTGCCAGTAGTCCGGCAGCAGGGGGGGGATCCACTGAAGCTTTCTTT
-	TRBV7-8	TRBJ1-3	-	CASSLGALGTFSGNTIYF	TGTGCCAGCAGCTTAGGGGCCCTCGGGACATTCTCTGGAAACACCATATATTTT
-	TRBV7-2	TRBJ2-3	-	CASSLAQASGTDTQYF	TGTGCCAGCAGCTTAGCCCAGGCTAGCGGCACAGATACGCAGTATTTT
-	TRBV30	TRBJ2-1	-	CAWMENNEQFF	TGTGCCTGGATGGAAAACAATGAGCAGTTCTTC
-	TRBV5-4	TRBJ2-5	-	CASSSYRRTQETQYF	TGTGCCAGCAGCTCGTACCGACGGACCCAAGAGACCCAGTACTTC
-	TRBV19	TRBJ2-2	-	CASSTWGSGELFF	TGTGCCAGTAGTACCTGGGGGTCCGGGGAGCTGTTTTTT
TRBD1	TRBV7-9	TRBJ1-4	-	CASSRTGGGEKLFF	TGTGCCAGCAGCCGGACAGGGGGAGGTGAAAAACTGTTTTTT
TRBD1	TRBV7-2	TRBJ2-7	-	CASSLSSGQSYEQYF	TGTGCCAGCAGCTTGTCTTCGGGACAGTCTTACGAGCAGTACTTC
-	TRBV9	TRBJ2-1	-	CASSVAPGGRESGNEQFF	TGTGCCAGCAGCGTAGCCCCTGGGGGGCGGGAGAGTGGCAATGAGCAGTTCTTC
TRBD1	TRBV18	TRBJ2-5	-	CASSLRDRGKETQYF	TGTGCCAGCTCCCTCCGGGACAGGGGGAAAGAGACCCAGTACTTC
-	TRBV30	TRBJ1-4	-	CAWSVGGEKLFF	TGTGCCTGGAGTGTGGGGGGTGAAAAACTGTTTTTT
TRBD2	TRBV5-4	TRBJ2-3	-	CASSTSGNRTDTQYF	TGTGCCAGCAGCACTAGCGGAAATCGCACAGATACGCAGTATTTT
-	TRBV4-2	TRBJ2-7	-	CASSQDGGSGEQYF	TGTGCCAGCAGCCAAGATGGTGGGTCCGGGGAGCAGTACTTC
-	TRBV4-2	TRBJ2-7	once	CASSPDGYEQYF	TGTGCCAGCAGCCCGGATGGCTACGAGCAGTACTTC
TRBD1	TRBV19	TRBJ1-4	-	CASSAATGVAEKLFF	TGTGCCAGTAGTGCCGCGACAGGGGTTGCTGAAAAACTGTTTTTT
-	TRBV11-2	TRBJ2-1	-	CASSPQARVEQFF	TGTGCCAGCAGCCCGCAGGCGCGCGTGGAGCAGTTCTTC
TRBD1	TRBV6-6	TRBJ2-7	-	CASNIQGAPYEQYF	TGTGCCAGCAATATACAGGGGGCCCCCTACGAGCAGTACTTC
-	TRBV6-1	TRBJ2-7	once	CASRAGYEQYF	TGTGCCAGCAGGGCAGGCTACGAGCAGTACTTC
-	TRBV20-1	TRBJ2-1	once	CSASKVNEQFF	TGCAGTGCTAGTAAGGTCAATGAGCAGTTCTTC
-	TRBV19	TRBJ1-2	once	CASSISGRGGYTF	TGTGCCAGTAGTATTTCTGGAAGGGGTGGCTACACCTTC